The 20 T cell receptor beta chains listed next were all sequenced from one sample in a study of blood T cell repertoires in COVID-19. Sequencing was performed with immunoSEQ multiplex PCR; in TCRdb, only in-frame clones are kept and a portion is missing. The sample has a few hundred thousand clones; under 90% are singletons. Sequenced input: PBMCs or T cells enriched from blood (not recorded which). Receptors were obtained from a woman between 45 and 65 years old who had been exposed to COVID-19.

This clone has a single count. The chain links TRBV5-5 to TRBJ1-2; D unclear. Trimming removed 0 bases at V and 5 bases at J, with 20 bases between. Germline assignment: CDR1 SGHKS and CDR2 YYEKEE (reference sequence). The CDR3 loop spans 17 amino acids. CDR3 DNA: TGTGCCAGCAGCTTGGGTGAAGGCCAGCAAGCGTTATATGGCTACACCTTC. Amino acids: CASSLGEGQQALYGYTF.

The chain combines TRBV13 with TRBJ1-2; D may be TRBD1 (6 bases). CDR3 length equals 12 residues. The germline CDR1 and CDR2 sequences are PRHDT and FYEKMQ (reference sequence). The ends were cut back, 4 bases at V and 8 bases at J, with 11 bases in the middle. As DNA, the CDR3 is TGTGCCAGCAGCTCGCAGGGGACGGGCTACACCTTC. It yields the protein CASSSQGTGYTF.

V gene TRBV2 combines with J gene TRBJ2-7; D remains unclear. V dropped 7 bases and J dropped 9 bases, with 16 bases sitting between them. The CDR3 is made up of 12 amino acids. CDR1 SNHLY and CDR2 FYNNEI come from the germline V gene. The CDR3 loop is CASKSIGTGQYF. In nucleotides, the CDR3 is TGTGCCAGCAAATCGATCGGTACGGGGCAGTACTTC.

This clone was seen only once. The J gene is TRBJ1-2, the V gene TRBV7-2, with D possibly being TRBD1 (6 bases). CDR3 length: 15 amino acids. Deletions cut 0 bases from V and 3 bases from J, with 11 bases between. Per the germline V gene, CDR1 is SGHTA and CDR2 is FQGNSA. The CDR3 nucleotides read TGTGCCAGCAGCTTAGCGGGGGCTCGGGACTATGGCTACACCTTC. As protein: CASSLAGARDYGYTF. The variable domain in full, with the rest retrieved from reference TRBV7-2 and TRBJ1-2, is GAGVSQSPSNKVTEKGKDVELRCDPISGHTALYWYRQSLGQGLEFLIYFQGNSAPDKSGLPSDRFSAERTGGSVSTLTIQRTQQEDSAVYLCASSLAGARDYGYTFGSGTRLTVV.

Remarks on this clone: The sample holds other DNA sequences that translate to the same CDR3. This rearrangement joins TRBV18 to TRBJ1-2, with 7 bases lining up with TRBD1. Trimming removed 6 bases from V and 3 bases from J; junction bases left unmatched: 4. CDR1 is KGHSH, CDR2 LQKENI, per germline. The CDR3 is 13 residues long. The CDR3 DNA is TGTGCCAGCTCCCGAACAGGGGACTATGGCTACACCTTC. It is translated as CASSRTGDYGYTF.

The chain uses TRBV7-9 and TRBJ2-1; 9 positions match TRBD1. This CDR3 comprises 16 residues. The germline V gene encodes CDR1 SEHNR and CDR2 FQNEAQ (reference sequence). The J segment lost 7 bases and the V segment lost 6 bases, leaving 13 bases of the junction unmatched. DNA of the CDR3: TGTGCCAGCAGACATACACCGGGACAGGGTTTTAATGAGCAGTTCTTC. Residues: CASRHTPGQGFNEQFF.

The V gene is TRBV28, the J gene TRBJ1-1; 8 nucleotides line up with TRBD1. V dropped 5 bases and J dropped 1; count of bases not matched to a gene: 6. The CDR3 covers 15 residues. From germline, CDR1 is MDHEN and CDR2 SYDVKM. CDR3 residues: CASSTGGKRNTEAFF. CDR3 sequence (DNA): TGTGCCAGCAGTACAGGGGGTAAACGGAACACTGAAGCTTTCTTT.

In this sample, this clone turned up a few times. This chain joins TRBV7-2 and TRBJ2-5; TRBD1 is a possible D gene (6 bases). The CDR3 loop spans 16 amino acids. The germline V and J ends were trimmed by 5 bases and 3 bases, with 19 bases remaining between them. Germline lookup yields CDR1 SGHTA and CDR2 FQGNSA. DNA for the CDR3: TGTGCCAGCAGCCGTGGCCCCAGGGACATAAAAGAGACCCAGTACTTC. As protein: CASSRGPRDIKETQYF.

This chain links TRBV4-1 with TRBJ1-5; perhaps TRBD1 as D (5 bases). The CDR3 length is 16 residues. Deletions cut 0 bases from V and 7 bases from J, with 16 bases between. Looked up from germline, CDR1 is MGHRA and CDR2 is YSYEKL. The CDR3 coding sequence is TGCGCCAGCAGCCAAGAGTTAATGGGGGGGGGACAGCCCCAGCATTTT. It specifies CASSQELMGGGQPQHF.

The chain couples TRBV5-5 to TRBJ1-3; TRBD1 is a possible D gene (5 bases). The germline gives CDR1 SGHKS, CDR2 YYEKEE (reference sequence). This CDR3 comprises 13 residues. The V end lost 2 bases, the J end lost 10 bases, and 13 bases lay between the germline ends. The CDR3 DNA sequence: TGTGCCAGCAGCTTATATGGGGGGTGGACCATATATTTT. Translation gives CASSLYGGWTIYF.

This chain connects TRBV7-8 to TRBJ1-1, with D maybe TRBD1 (6 bases). The CDR3 spans 15 residues. Germline CDR1 SGHVS, CDR2 FQNEAQ. Trimming took off 6 bases at V and 1 base at J, with 15 bases between the two ends. DNA for the CDR3: TGTGCCAGCAGGAAACAGGGCGGCAGGAACACTGAAGCTTTCTTT. This encodes CASRKQGGRNTEAFF.

J is TRBJ2-1 and V is TRBV2; 11 bases match TRBD2. CDR3 length equals 14 residues. J was trimmed by 10 bases and V by 6 bases; bases with no gene match: 8. Looked up from germline, CDR1 is SNHLY and CDR2 is FYNNEI. The CDR3 loop reads CASRSSGGREEQFF. The CDR3 DNA is TGTGCCAGCAGATCTAGCGGGGGGCGTGAGGAGCAGTTCTTC.

This rearrangement joins TRBV12-3 or TRBV12-4 to TRBJ2-2; D is unresolved. The V gene lost 7 bases and the J gene lost 3 bases, with 6 bases spanning the gap. The CDR3 sequence is 12 residues long. CDR3 residues: CASTVYTGELFF. The CDR3 DNA reads as TGTGCCAGCACCGTATACACCGGGGAGCTGTTTTTT.

The genes are TRBV15 and TRBJ2-7; possibly TRBD1 for D (6 bases). The germline V and J ends were trimmed by 1 base and 5 bases, with 18 bases remaining between them. Germline CDR1 reads LNHNV; CDR2 reads YYDKDF (reference sequence). This CDR3 contains 16 residues. CDR3 loop: CATSRVSGRGSHEQYF. CDR3 DNA: TGTGCCACCAGCAGAGTAAGTGGCAGGGGATCGCACGAGCAGTACTTC.

CDR3 DNA sequence: TGTGCCAGAGGACAGGGAGGGGTTAGAACTAATGAAAAACTGTTTTTT. Protein: CARGQGGVRTNEKLFF. This chain links TRBV19 with TRBJ1-4; 8 positions match TRBD1. This CDR3 comprises 16 residues. The trim removed 9 bases at V and 1 base at J, leaving 10 bases unmatched. Germline loops: CDR1 LNHDA, CDR2 SQIVND (reference sequence).

Turning to this clone: Mismatch with germline at one junction end may stem from a read error. The chain's CDR3 is CASNLSYRPRYEQYF. The CDR3 nucleotides are TGTGCCAGCAATTTATCGTACCGCCCCAGGTACGAGCAGTACTTC. The chain combines TRBV27 with TRBJ2-7; no firm D call. Germline V gives CDR1 MNHEY, CDR2 SMNVEV (reference sequence). This CDR3 has 15 amino acids.

For the CDR3, the DNA is TGCGCCAGCAGCCAAGATGGTGAGGCCTACGAGCAGTACTTC. This translates into CASSQDGEAYEQYF. The gene calls are TRBV4-1 and TRBJ2-7; D gene ambiguous. CDR3 size: 14 residues. Germline CDR1 and CDR2: MGHRA and YSYEKL. Trimming left V 0 bases short and J 2 bases short, with 8 bases between.

The chain couples TRBV19 to TRBJ1-2; 9 nucleotides agree with TRBD1. CDR3 length: 15 amino acids. The ends lost 6 bases at V and 7 bases at J; junction bases unmatched: 12. Germline V gives CDR1 LNHDA, CDR2 SQIVND (reference sequence). This chain's CDR3 is CASRVQGATLTGYTF. The CDR3 nucleotides are TGTGCCAGTAGGGTACAGGGGGCCACTCTTACTGGCTACACCTTC.

The chain recombines TRBV21-1 with TRBJ2-3; TRBD2 reflects the table's D call only, with no check against the DNA. TRBV21-1 is assigned pseudogene status. CDR3 size: 16 residues. The CDR3 DNA reads as TGTGCCAGCGCAAACCGAGAATCCACTAGCACAGATACGCAGTATTTT. Translation: CASANRESTSTDTQYF.

The chain has TRBV7-2 and TRBJ1-2; tentative D call: TRBD1 (6 bases). The CDR3 contains 16 residues. Germline V lookup: CDR1 SGHTA, CDR2 FQGNSA. V was pared by 4 bases and J by 2 bases, with 17 bases between. The CDR3 loop reads CASSSETAGTNYGYTF. The CDR3 nucleotides are TGTGCCAGCAGCTCTGAAACTGCCGGGACAAACTATGGCTACACCTTC. Full variable domain (remainder filled in from reference TRBV7-2 and TRBJ1-2): GAGVSQSPSNKVTEKGKDVELRCDPISGHTALYWYRQSLGQGLEFLIYFQGNSAPDKSGLPSDRFSAERTGGSVSTLTIQRTQQEDSAVYLCASSSETAGTNYGYTFGSGTRLTVV.